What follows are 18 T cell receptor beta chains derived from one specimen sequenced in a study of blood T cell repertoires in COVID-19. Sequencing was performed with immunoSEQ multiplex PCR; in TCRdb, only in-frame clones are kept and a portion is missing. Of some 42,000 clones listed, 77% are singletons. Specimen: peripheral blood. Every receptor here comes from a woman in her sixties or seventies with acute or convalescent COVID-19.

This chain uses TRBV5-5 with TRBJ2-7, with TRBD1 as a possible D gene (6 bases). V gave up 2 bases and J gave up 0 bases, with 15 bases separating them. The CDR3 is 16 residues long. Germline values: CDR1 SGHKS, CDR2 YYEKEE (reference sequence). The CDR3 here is CASSFSPGVSSYEQYF. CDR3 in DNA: TGTGCCAGCAGCTTCTCCCCAGGGGTAAGCTCCTACGAGCAGTACTTC.

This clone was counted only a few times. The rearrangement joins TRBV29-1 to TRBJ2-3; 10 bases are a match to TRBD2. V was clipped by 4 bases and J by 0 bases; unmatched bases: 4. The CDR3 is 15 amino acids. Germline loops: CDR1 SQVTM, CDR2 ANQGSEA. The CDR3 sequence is CSVASTSGSTDTQYF. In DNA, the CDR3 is TGCAGCGTTGCATCGACTAGCGGGAGCACAGATACGCAGTATTTT.

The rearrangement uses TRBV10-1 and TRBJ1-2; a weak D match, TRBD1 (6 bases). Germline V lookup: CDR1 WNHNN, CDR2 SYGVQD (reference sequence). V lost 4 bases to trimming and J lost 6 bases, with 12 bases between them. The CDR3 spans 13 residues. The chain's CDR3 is CASSAGVGDGYTF. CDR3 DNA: TGCGCCAGCAGTGCAGGGGTCGGTGATGGCTACACCTTC.

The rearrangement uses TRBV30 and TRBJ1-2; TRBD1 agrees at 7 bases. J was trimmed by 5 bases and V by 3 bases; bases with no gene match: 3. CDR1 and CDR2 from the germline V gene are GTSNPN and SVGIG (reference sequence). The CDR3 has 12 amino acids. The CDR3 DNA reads TGTGCCTGGAGAAGGGACAGTTATGGCTACACCTTC. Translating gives CAWRRDSYGYTF. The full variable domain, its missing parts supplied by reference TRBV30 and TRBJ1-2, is SQTIHQWPATLVQPVGSPLSLECTVEGTSNPNLYWYRQAAGRGLQLLFYSVGIGQISSEVPQNLSASRPQDRQFILSSKKLLLSDSGFYLCAWRRDSYGYTFGSGTRLTVV.

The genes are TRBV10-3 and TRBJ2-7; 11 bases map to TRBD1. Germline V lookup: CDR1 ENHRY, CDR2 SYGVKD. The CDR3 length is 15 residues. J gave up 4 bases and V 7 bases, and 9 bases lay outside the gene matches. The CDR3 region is CAINNLGQGAYEQYF. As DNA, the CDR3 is TGTGCCATCAACAACCTAGGACAGGGGGCTTACGAGCAGTACTTC.

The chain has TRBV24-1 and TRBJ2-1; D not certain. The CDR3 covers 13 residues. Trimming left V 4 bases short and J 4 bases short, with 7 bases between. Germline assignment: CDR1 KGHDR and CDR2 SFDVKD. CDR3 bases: TGTGCCACCAGTGACCCGGGTTACAATGAGCAGTTCTTC. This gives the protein CATSDPGYNEQFF.

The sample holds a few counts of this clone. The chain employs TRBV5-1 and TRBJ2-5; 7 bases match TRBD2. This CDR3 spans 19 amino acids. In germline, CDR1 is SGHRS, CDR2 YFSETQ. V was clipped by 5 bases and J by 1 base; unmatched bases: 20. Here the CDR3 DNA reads TGCGCCAGCAGGAACCCTGGGGGGGGTTGCCGGAAACGCCAAGAGACCCAGTACTTC. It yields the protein CASRNPGGGCRKRQETQYF.

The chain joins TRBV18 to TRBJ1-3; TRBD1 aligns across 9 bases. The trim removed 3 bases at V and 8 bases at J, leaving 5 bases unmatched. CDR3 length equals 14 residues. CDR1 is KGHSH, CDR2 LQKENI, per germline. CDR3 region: CASSPSGQGYTIYF. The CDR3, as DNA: TGTGCCAGCTCACCTTCGGGACAGGGCTACACCATATATTTT.

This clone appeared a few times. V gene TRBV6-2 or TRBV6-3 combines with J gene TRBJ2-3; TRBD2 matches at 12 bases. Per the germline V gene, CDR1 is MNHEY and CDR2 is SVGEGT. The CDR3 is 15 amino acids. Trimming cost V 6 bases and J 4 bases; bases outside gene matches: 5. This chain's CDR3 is CASSRTSGEPDTQYF. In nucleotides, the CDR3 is TGTGCCAGCAGCAGGACTAGCGGGGAACCAGATACGCAGTATTTT.

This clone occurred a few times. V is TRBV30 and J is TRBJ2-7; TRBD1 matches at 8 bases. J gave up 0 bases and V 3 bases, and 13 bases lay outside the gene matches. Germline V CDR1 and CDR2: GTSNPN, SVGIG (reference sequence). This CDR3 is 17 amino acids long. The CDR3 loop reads CAWSGTGWELSSYEQYF. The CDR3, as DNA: TGTGCCTGGAGCGGGACAGGTTGGGAACTGAGCTCCTACGAGCAGTACTTC.

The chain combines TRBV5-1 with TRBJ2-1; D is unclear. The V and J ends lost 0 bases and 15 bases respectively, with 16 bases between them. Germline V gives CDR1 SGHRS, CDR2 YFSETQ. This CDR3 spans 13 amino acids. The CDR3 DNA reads TGCGCCAGCAGCTTGGTGAGGCCGGATCAACTGTTCTTC. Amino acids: CASSLVRPDQLFF.

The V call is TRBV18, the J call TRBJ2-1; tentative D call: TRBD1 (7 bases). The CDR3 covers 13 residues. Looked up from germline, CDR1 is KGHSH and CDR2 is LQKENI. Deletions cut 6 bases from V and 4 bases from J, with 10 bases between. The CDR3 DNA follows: TGTGCCAGCTCGGGGGGACAGTACAATGAGCAGTTCTTC. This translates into CASSGGQYNEQFF.

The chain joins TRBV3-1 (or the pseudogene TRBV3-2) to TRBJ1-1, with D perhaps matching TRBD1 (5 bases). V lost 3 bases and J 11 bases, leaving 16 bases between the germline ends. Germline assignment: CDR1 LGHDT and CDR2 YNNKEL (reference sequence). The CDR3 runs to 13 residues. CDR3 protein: CASSHEGAFRAFF. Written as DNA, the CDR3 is TGTGCCAGCAGCCATGAAGGGGCGTTCCGGGCTTTCTTT.

In DNA, the CDR3 is TGTGCCAGCAGCAGGGATGGACAGAGCACAGATACGCAGTATTTT. It yields the protein CASSRDGQSTDTQYF. The chain carries TRBV2 and TRBJ2-3; TRBD1 might be the D (6 bases). CDR3 length equals 15 residues. CDR1 is SNHLY, CDR2 FYNNEI, per germline. V was pared by 6 bases and J by 0 bases, with 13 bases between.

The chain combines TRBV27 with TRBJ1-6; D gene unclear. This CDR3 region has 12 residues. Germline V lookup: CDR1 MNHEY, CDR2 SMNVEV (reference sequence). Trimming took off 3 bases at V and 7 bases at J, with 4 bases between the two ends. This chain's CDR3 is CASSFSNSPLHF. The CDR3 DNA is TGTGCCAGCAGTTTTTCAAATTCACCCCTCCACTTT.

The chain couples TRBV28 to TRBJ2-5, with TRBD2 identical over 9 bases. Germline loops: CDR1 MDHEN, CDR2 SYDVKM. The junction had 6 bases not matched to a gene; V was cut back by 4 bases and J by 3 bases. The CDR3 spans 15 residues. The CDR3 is CASSYSGGLKETQYF. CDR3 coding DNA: TGTGCCAGCAGTTATAGCGGGGGACTTAAAGAGACCCAGTACTTC.

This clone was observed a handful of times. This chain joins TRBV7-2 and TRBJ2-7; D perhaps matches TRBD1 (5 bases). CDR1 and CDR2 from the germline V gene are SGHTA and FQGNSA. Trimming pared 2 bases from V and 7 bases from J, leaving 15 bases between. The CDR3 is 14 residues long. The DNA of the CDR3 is TGTGCCAGCAGCTTAAGGGGCAGGGTTTATGAGCAGTACTTC. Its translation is CASSLRGRVYEQYF.

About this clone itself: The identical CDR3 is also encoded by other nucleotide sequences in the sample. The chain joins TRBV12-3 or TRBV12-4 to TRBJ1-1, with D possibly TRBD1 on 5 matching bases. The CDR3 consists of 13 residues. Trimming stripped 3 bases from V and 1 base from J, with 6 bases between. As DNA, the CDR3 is TGTGCCAGCAGTTTGCAGGGGAACACTGAAGCTTTCTTT. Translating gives CASSLQGNTEAFF.